The present T cell receptor beta chain was sequenced within a study of T-cell memory formation after mild COVID-19 (dated by TCRdb to the early 2020s). The study in broad terms: TCR sequence clusters from the two donors were found to be largely donor specific. In two donors, T-cell clones that expanded and contracted after mild COVID-19 were tracked by sequencing TCRalpha and TCRbeta repertoires over time. The cohort comprised two young, previously healthy adult volunteers, one female and one male.

About this clonotype itself: Its specific antigen is unknown. Within one base of it there is no much larger clone, and no base qualities were kept.

The germline V gene (reference sequence) provides CDR1 LNHDA and CDR2 SQIVND. A distance of 14 bases separates the germline ends of V and J, which lose 5 bases and 3 bases respectively. The CDR3, from cysteine to phenylalanine, totals 15 residues. Just the 45-base CDR3 DNA is kept, in frame starting at base 1. Ficoll-Paque density gradient centrifugation was the method used to isolate PBMCs. These reads were obtained on an Illumina NovaSeq 6000. TCRalpha and TCRbeta cDNA libraries were constructed by 5'RACE with constant-segment primers, with sample barcodes and unique molecular identifiers being introduced. RNA was extracted from every sample with Trizol reagent. The libraries were amplified in two PCR steps, and the second step added a second sample barcode and Illumina TruSeq adapters. Sequencing of libraries was performed on an Illumina NovaSeq with 2 x 150 bp paired-end reads. Per the authors' processing: The reads were demultiplexed and collapsed into UMI-guided consensus sequences using migec v1.2.7. Using mixcr v2.1.11, the UMI consensuses were aligned to TRA and TRB V and J templates and assembled into clonotypes. Clonotypes were classified as expanded or contracted when called significant by both edgeR and NoisET, with noise models trained on biological replicates. For edgeR calls, the thresholds were a false discovery rate-adjusted p below 0.01 and a log2 fold-change of 1. As an exploratory analysis of dynamics, max-normalized trajectories of the 1000 most abundant clonotypes were examined by PCA with hierarchical clustering. The CD4 or CD8 phenotype of responding clones was assigned using the separately sequenced CD4+ and CD8+ repertoires. The public reads were reanalyzed by TCRdb: fastp trimming at Q25, MiXCR alignment, in-frame beta chains only. Every distinct CDR3 protein forms one entry, paired with its most common genes and DNA. These V and J calls originate from TCRdb's pipeline instead of the authors' own analysis. In this sample the table shows some 450,000 distinct CDR3 sequences, over 15% of which occur a single time. 8.4% of the sample is taken by the ten largest.

General study outcomes and caveats: Some responding clones were found in pre-infection memory, which suggests that pre-existing cross-reactive memory T cells took part in the SARS-CoV-2 response. Whether the second-wave clones peaking on day 37 were SARS-CoV-2 specific was not confirmed. The study included only a couple of mild cases, and larger cohorts that include severe cases with pre-infection samples were judged to be necessary. From day 15 to 85, contracting clones showed balanced CD4/CD8 phenotypes, whereas a second wave of clones that expanded from day 15 to 37 leaned towards CD4+. Contracting CD4+ clones were found mainly in CM and EM memory subsets, while CD8+ clones were enriched in EMRA.

The sequence joins TRBV19 to TRBJ1-5; the D gene is possibly TRBD1, with 6 bases matching. This TCR came from an adult woman who had mild COVID-19 (a few samples of this study predate the infection). The sample titles of this study are shuffled in the database, so cell type and time point are left out; the donor was told from shared clones. The sequencing sample was made of PBMCs or a T cell subset sorted from them (not recorded which). At the DNA level, the sequence is TGTGCCAGTAGTGCCGCGGGGGGCCACAATCAGCCCCAGCATTTT. This yields the protein CASSAAGGHNQPQHF.